This section outlines one TCR beta chain sequence together with its context. The antigen is unknown. Germline CDR1 reads SGHVS; CDR2 reads FQNEAQ. V was shortened by 3 bases and J by 0 bases, with 20 bases between the two germline ends. The CDR3 is 18 residues long. The treatment: some 20 received Ad26.COV2.S at low or high dose, single or two shots; five or six received placebo; per-sample allocation not given. Each sample was drawn 63 days after the first injection (of vaccine or placebo). Clones were read by immunoSEQ multiplex PCR, and TCRdb kept only the in-frame ones, dropping some. The sample lists roughly 350,000 clones; about nine tenths were seen once. The record originates from a study of Ad26.COV2.S vaccination and SARS-CoV-2 variants. About the study: In the COV1001 trial, the donor was in the Ad26.COV2.S arm. In the study, Ad26.COV2.S was injected intramuscularly once, or twice 56 days apart.

Study outcomes and limitations: Spike-specific TCR breadth was greater in vaccine than placebo recipients. Vaccine and placebo groups showed comparable non-spike TCR breadth.

The clonotype originates from a person between 18 and 65 years old who received the Ad26.COV2.S COVID-19 vaccine or a placebo. Source: peripheral blood, taken in a trial of Ad26.COV2.S vaccine versus placebo. This rearrangement joins TRBV7-8 to TRBJ2-5; tentative D call: TRBD2 (6 bases). The CDR3 DNA sequence: TGTGCCAGCAGCTTGGTGGGGACTCGGAAAAGAAACCAAGAGACCCAGTACTTC. Translating gives CASSLVGTRKRNQETQYF.